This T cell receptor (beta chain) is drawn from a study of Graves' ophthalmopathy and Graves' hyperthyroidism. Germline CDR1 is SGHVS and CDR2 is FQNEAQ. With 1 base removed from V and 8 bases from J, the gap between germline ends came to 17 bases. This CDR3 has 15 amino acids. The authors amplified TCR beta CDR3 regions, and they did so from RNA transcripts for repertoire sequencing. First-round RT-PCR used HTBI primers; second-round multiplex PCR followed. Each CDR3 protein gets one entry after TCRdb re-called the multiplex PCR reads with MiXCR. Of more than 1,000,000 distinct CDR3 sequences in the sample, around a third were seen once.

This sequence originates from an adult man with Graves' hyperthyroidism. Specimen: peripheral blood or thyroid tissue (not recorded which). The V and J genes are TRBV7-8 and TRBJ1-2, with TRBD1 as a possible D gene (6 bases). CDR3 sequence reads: CASSLVGGRSRGYTF. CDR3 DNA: TGTGCCAGCAGCTTAGTCGGGGGCCGGTCGAGGGGCTACACCTTC.